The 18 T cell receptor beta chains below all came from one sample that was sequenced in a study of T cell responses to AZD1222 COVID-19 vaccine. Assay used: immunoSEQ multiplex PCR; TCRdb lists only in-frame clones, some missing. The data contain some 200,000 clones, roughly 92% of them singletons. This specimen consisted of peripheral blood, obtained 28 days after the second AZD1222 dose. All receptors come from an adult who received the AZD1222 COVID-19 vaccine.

The CDR3 here is CASSDERQPQHF. The CDR3 coding sequence is TGTGCCAGCAGTGATGAACGACAGCCCCAGCATTTT. The rearrangement joins TRBV2 to TRBJ1-5; D not resolved. CDR3 length equals 12 residues. Germline CDR1 is SNHLY and CDR2 is FYNNEI. V lost 3 bases and J 7 bases, leaving 7 bases between the germline ends.

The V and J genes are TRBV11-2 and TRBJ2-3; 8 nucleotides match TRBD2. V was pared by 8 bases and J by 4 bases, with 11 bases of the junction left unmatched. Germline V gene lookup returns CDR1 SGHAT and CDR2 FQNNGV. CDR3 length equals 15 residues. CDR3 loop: CASSPSGGPADTQYF. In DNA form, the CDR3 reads TGTGCCAGCTCCCCCTCGGGGGGGCCGGCAGATACGCAGTATTTT.

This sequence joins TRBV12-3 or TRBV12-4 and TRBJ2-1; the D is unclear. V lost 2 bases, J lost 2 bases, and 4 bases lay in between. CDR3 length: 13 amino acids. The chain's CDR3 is CASSLQAYNEQFF. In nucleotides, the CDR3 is TGTGCCAGCAGTTTACAGGCCTACAATGAGCAGTTCTTC.

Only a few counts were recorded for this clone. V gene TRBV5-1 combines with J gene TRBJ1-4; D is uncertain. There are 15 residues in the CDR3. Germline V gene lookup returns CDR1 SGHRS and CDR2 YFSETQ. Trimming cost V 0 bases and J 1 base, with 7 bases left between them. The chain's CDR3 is CASSLGRGTNEKLFF. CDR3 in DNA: TGCGCCAGCAGCTTGGGTCGGGGAACTAATGAAAAACTGTTTTTT. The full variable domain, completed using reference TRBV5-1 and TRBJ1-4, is KAGVTQTPRYLIKTRGQQVTLSCSPISGHRSVSWYQQTPGQGLQFLFEYFSETQRNKGNFPGRFSGRQFSNSRSEMNVSTLELGDSALYLCASSLGRGTNEKLFFGSGTQLSVL.

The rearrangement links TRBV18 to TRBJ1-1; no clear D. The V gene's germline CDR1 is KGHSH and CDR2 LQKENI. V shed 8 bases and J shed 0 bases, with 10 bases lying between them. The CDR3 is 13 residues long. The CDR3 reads CASRPTLNTEAFF. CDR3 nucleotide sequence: TGTGCCAGCCGGCCGACACTGAACACTGAAGCTTTCTTT. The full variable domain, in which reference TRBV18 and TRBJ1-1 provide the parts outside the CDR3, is NAGVMQNPRHLVRRRGQEARLRCSPMKGHSHVYWYRQLPEEGLKFMVYLQKENIIDESGMPKERFSAEFPKEGPSILRIQQVVRGDSAAYFCASRPTLNTEAFFGQGTRLTVV.

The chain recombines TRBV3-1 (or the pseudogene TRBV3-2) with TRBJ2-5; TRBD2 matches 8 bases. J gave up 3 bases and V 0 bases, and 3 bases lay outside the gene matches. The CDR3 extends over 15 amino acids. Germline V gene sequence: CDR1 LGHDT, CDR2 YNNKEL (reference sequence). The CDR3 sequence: CASSQETAGEETQYF. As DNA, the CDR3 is TGTGCCAGCAGCCAAGAAACAGCGGGGGAAGAGACCCAGTACTTC.

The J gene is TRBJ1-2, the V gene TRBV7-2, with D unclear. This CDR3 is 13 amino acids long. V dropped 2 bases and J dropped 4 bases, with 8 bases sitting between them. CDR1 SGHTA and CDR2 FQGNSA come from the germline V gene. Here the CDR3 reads CASSLNILYGYTF. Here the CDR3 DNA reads TGTGCCAGCAGCTTAAATATCCTCTATGGCTACACCTTC. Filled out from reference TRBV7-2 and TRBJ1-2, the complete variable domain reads GAGVSQSPSNKVTEKGKDVELRCDPISGHTALYWYRQSLGQGLEFLIYFQGNSAPDKSGLPSDRFSAERTGGSVSTLTIQRTQQEDSAVYLCASSLNILYGYTFGSGTRLTVV.

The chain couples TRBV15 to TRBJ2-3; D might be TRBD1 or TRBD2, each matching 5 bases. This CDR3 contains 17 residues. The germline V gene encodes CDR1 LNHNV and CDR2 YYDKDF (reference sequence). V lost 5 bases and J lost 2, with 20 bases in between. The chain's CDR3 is CATSGGIWAGDTDTQYF. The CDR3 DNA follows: TGTGCCACCAGCGGGGGTATATGGGCAGGAGACACAGATACGCAGTATTTT.

CDR3 protein: CASSFQGGNSPLHF. The CDR3 nucleotides are TGTGCCAGCAGTTTTCAGGGTGGGAACTCACCCCTCCACTTT. The rearrangement joins TRBV27 to TRBJ1-6, with D possibly being TRBD1 (5 bases). V lost 3 bases, J lost 10 bases, and 13 bases lay in between. This CDR3 is built from 14 residues. Germline V gene data show CDR1 as MNHEY and CDR2 as SMNVEV (reference sequence).

The CDR3 is CASSALGSGANVLTF. The DNA for the CDR3 is TGTGCCAGCAGCGCCCTAGGTTCTGGGGCCAACGTCCTGACTTTC. The chain combines TRBV9 with TRBJ2-6, with D unclear. This CDR3 comprises 15 residues. CDR1 and CDR2 (germline): SGDLS, YYNGEE. The germline V and J ends were trimmed by 3 bases and 1 base, with 8 bases remaining between them.

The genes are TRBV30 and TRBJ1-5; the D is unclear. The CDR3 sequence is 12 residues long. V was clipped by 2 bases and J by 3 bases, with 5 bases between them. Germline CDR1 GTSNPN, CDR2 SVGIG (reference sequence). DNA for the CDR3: TGTGCCTGGAGTCGGGACAATCAGCCCCAGCATTTT. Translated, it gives CAWSRDNQPQHF.

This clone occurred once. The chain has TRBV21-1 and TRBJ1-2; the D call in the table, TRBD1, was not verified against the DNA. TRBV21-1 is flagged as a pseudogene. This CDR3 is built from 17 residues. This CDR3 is CASSKPQWDRGLSGYTF. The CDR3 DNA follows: TGTGCCAGCAGCAAACCCCAGTGGGACAGGGGGCTATCCGGCTACACCTTC.

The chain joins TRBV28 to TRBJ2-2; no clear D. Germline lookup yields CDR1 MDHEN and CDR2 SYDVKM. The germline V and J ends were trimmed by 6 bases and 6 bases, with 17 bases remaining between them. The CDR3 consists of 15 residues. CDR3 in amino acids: CASRTLTPPAGELFF. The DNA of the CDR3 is TGTGCCAGCAGAACACTTACACCCCCGGCCGGGGAGCTGTTTTTT.

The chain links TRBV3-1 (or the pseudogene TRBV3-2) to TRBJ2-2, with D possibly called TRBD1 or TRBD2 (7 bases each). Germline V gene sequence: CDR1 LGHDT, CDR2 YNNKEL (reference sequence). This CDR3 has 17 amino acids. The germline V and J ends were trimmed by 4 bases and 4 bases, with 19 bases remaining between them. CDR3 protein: CASSLRGGTARTGELFF. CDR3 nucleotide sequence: TGTGCCAGCAGCCTCAGGGGGGGGACAGCACGCACCGGGGAGCTGTTTTTT.

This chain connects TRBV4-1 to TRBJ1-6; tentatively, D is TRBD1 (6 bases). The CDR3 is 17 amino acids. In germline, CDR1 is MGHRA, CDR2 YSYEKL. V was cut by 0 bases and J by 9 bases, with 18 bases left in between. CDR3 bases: TGCGCCAGCAGCCAAGATGGCCGGGGCAGGGGTACTTCACCCCTCCACTTT. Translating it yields CASSQDGRGRGTSPLHF.

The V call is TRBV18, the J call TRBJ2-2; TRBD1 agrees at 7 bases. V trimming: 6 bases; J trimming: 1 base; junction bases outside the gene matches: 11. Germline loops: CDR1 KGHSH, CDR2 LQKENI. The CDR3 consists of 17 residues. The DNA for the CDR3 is TGTGCCAGCTCGCGCATCACAGGGGCCCAGAACACCGGGGAGCTGTTTTTT. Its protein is CASSRITGAQNTGELFF.

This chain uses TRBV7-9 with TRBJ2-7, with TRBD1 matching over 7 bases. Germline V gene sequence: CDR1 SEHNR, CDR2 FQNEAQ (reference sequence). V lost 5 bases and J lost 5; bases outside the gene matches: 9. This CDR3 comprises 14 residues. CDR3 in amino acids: CASSGSTGFHEQYF. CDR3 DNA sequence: TGTGCCAGCAGCGGCTCGACAGGGTTCCACGAGCAGTACTTC.

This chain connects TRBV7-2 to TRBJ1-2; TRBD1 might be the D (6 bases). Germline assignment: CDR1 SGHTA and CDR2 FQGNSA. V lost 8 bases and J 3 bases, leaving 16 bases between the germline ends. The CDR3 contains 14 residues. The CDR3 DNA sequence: TGTGCCAGCGGAACTACAGGGTCAGACTATGGCTACACCTTC. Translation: CASGTTGSDYGYTF.